The 5 T cell receptor beta chains listed next were all sequenced from one sample in a study of blood T cell repertoires in COVID-19. Generated by immunoSEQ multiplex PCR, the TCRdb table keeps only in-frame clones and is missing some. The sample includes hundreds of thousands of clones, 80% to 90% of them seen just once. What was sequenced was peripheral blood. The receptors were gathered from a man at least 80 years old with acute or convalescent COVID-19.

V and J are TRBV2 and TRBJ1-2; tentative D call: TRBD1 (6 bases). This CDR3 is built from 14 residues. Germline V gene sequence: CDR1 SNHLY, CDR2 FYNNEI. The germline V and J ends were trimmed by 4 bases and 0 bases, with 9 bases remaining between them. The CDR3 nucleotides are TGTGCCAGCAGTGTCTACAGGGCTAACTATGGCTACACCTTC. It encodes CASSVYRANYGYTF.

The chain recombines TRBV4-3 with TRBJ1-2, with D possibly matching TRBD1 (5 bases). Per the germline V gene, CDR1 is LGHNA and CDR2 is YSLEER. V gave up 1 base and J gave up 4 bases, with 16 bases separating them. The CDR3 length is 16 residues. CDR3 residues: CASSQVPGLEGYGYTF. The CDR3 region has the DNA TGCGCCAGCAGCCAAGTTCCGGGACTCGAAGGCTATGGCTACACCTTC.

The CDR3 is CASLPRQSIGETQYF. CDR3 DNA: TGTGCCAGCCTCCCTCGACAGAGCATCGGTGAGACCCAGTACTTC. The chain uses TRBV5-8 and TRBJ2-5; tentative D call: TRBD1 (5 bases). This CDR3 has 15 residues. V was trimmed by 7 bases and J by 5 bases, leaving 21 bases between them. Germline lookup yields CDR1 SGHTS and CDR2 YDEGEE. Together with reference TRBV5-8 and TRBJ2-5, the CDR3 gives the full variable domain: EAGVTQSPTHLIKTRGQQATLRCSPISGHTSVYWYQQALGLGLQFLLWYDEGEERNRGNFPPRFSGRQFPNYSSELNVNALELEDSALYLCASLPRQSIGETQYFGPGTRLLVL.

This chain connects TRBV2 to TRBJ1-2, with D possibly being TRBD1 (6 bases). Germline V gene lookup returns CDR1 SNHLY and CDR2 FYNNEI. The CDR3 is 15 residues long. The V end was cut by 6 bases, the J end by 4 bases, with 18 bases between. CDR3 protein: CASSIEGGGRYGYTF. CDR3 coding DNA: TGTGCCAGCAGCATCGAGGGGGGGGGACGCTATGGCTACACCTTC.

The chain links TRBV2 to TRBJ2-3; 14 bases match TRBD2. The CDR3 is 16 amino acids. Trimming removed 6 bases from V and 1 base from J; junction bases left unmatched: 3. Germline V gene data show CDR1 as SNHLY and CDR2 as FYNNEI. This chain's CDR3 is CASRRLAGGGTDTQYF. CDR3 bases: TGTGCCAGCAGGAGACTAGCGGGGGGGGGCACAGATACGCAGTATTTT.